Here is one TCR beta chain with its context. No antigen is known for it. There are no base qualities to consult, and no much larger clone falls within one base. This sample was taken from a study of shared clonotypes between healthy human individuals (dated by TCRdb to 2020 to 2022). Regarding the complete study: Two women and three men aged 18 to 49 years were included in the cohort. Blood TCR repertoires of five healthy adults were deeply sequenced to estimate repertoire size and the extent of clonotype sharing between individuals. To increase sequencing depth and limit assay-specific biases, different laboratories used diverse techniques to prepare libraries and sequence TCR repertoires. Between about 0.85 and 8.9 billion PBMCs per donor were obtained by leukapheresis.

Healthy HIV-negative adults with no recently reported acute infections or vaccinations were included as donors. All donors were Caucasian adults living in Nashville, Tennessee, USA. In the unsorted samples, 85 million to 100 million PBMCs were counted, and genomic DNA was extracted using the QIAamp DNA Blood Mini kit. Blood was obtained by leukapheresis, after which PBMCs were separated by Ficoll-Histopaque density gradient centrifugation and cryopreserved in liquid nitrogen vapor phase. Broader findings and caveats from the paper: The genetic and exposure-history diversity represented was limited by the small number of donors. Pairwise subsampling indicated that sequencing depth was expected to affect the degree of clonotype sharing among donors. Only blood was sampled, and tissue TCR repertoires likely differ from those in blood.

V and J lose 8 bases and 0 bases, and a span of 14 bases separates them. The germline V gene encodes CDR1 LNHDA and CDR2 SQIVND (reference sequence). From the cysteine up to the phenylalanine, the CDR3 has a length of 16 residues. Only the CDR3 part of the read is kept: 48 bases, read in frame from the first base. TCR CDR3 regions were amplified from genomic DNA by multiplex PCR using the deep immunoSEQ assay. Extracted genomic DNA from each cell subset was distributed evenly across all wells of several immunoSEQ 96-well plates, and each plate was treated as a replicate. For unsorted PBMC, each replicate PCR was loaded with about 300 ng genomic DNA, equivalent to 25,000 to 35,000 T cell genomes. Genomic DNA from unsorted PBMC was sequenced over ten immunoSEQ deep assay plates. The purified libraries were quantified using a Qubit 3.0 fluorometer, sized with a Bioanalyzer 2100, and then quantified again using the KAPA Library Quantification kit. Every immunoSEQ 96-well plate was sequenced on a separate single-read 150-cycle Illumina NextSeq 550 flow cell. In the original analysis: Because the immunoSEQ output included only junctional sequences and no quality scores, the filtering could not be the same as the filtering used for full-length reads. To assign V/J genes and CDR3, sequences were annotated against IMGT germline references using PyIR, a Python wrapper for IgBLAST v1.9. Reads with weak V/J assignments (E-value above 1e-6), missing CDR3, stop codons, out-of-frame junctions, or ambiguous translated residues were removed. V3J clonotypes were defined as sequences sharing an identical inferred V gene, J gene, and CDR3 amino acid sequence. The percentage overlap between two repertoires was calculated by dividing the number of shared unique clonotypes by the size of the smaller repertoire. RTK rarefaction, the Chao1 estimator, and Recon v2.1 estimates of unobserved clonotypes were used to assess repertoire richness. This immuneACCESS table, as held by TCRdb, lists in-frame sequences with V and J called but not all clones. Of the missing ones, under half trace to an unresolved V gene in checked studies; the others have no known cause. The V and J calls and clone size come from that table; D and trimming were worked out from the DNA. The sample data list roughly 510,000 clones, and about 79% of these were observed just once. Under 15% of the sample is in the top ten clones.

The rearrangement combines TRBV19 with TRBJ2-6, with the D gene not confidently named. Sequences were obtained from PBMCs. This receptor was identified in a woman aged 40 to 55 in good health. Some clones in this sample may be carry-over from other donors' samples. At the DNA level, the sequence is TGTGCCAGTGAACCGGGCCAAATCTCTGGGGCCAACGTCCTGACTTTC. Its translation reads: CASEPGQISGANVLTF.